These 15 T cell receptor beta chains were all obtained from the same sample, sequenced in a study of blood T cell repertoires in COVID-19. Sequencing used immunoSEQ multiplex PCR; TCRdb keeps in-frame clones, though not all of them. The data hold a few hundred thousand clones, with more than 75% observed a single time. The sequenced material came from peripheral blood. Receptor source: a human donor in a cohort sampled during active COVID-19.

CDR3 nucleotide sequence: TGTGCCGGATCTAAAGGACAGGCCAACACTGAAGCTTTCTTT. It specifies CAGSKGQANTEAFF. The chain uses TRBV5-4 and TRBJ1-1, with 7 bases fitting TRBD1. The length of the CDR3 is 14 residues. J lost 2 bases, V lost 10 bases, and 11 bases had no gene match. Germline values: CDR1 SGHNT, CDR2 YYREEE (reference sequence).

The CDR3 nucleotides are TGTGCCAGCTCACCATCAGGAGGTCAGCCCCAGCATTTT. Translating gives CASSPSGGQPQHF. This rearrangement joins TRBV18 to TRBJ1-5, with D unresolved. CDR1 is KGHSH and CDR2 is LQKENI in the germline V gene. The CDR3 covers 13 residues. The germline V and J ends were trimmed by 2 bases and 6 bases, with 8 bases remaining between them. The full variable domain, rest sourced from reference TRBV18 and TRBJ1-5, is NAGVMQNPRHLVRRRGQEARLRCSPMKGHSHVYWYRQLPEEGLKFMVYLQKENIIDESGMPKERFSAEFPKEGPSILRIQQVVRGDSAAYFCASSPSGGQPQHFGDGTRLSIL.

This chain joins TRBV5-4 and TRBJ1-1, with D possibly matching TRBD1 (5 bases). The germline V and J ends were trimmed by 4 bases and 3 bases, with 16 bases remaining between them. Per germline, CDR1 SGHNT and CDR2 YYREEE (reference sequence). The CDR3 length is 15 residues. The CDR3 loop reads CASSRRASLDTEAFF. Here the CDR3 DNA reads TGTGCCAGCAGCCGCAGGGCTTCTTTGGACACTGAAGCTTTCTTT.

The gene calls are TRBV6-5 and TRBJ2-1; 8 positions match TRBD2. This CDR3 spans 16 amino acids. Germline V lookup: CDR1 MNHEY, CDR2 SVGAGI. Unmatched junction bases numbered 9, after V lost 4 bases and J lost 4 bases. In DNA form, the CDR3 reads TGTGCCAGCAGTTTATGGGGGGCTAGCGGGTACAATGAGCAGTTCTTC. This encodes CASSLWGASGYNEQFF.

This clone occurred once. The chain uses TRBV4-1 and TRBJ1-6, with D tentatively TRBD1 (5 bases). CDR3 length: 16 residues. The germline V gene encodes CDR1 MGHRA and CDR2 YSYEKL. Trimming removed 2 bases at V and 9 bases at J, with 17 bases between. The CDR3 is CASSQISTGGRSPLHF. CDR3 nucleotides: TGCGCCAGCAGCCAAATATCGACCGGGGGTCGTTCACCCCTCCACTTT.

The chain employs TRBV6-5 and TRBJ1-5, with 10 positions matching TRBD1. The CDR3 length is 14 residues. The V gene's germline CDR1 is MNHEY and CDR2 SVGAGI. With 7 bases clipped from V and 7 bases from J, the junction kept 7 bases outside the gene matches. In nucleotides, the CDR3 is TGTGCCAGCACCCCGATGACAGGGGGCCAGCCCCAGCATTTT. Encoded protein: CASTPMTGGQPQHF.

The CDR3 DNA sequence: TGCGCCAGCAGGGAGACAGGGCCCCTGAACACTGAAGCTTTCTTT. This encodes CASRETGPLNTEAFF. This chain joins TRBV10-2 and TRBJ1-1; 7 nucleotides align to TRBD1. Germline CDR1 is WSHSY and CDR2 is SAAADI. The CDR3 runs 15 residues. Trimming took 6 bases from V and 0 from J; bases not matched to a gene: 7.

The chain has TRBV4-2 and TRBJ1-1; D is uncertain. Germline loops: CDR1 LGHNA, CDR2 YNFKEQ. The CDR3 extends over 14 amino acids. Trimming left V 0 bases short and J 4 bases short, with 9 bases between. The CDR3 DNA follows: TGTGCCAGCAGCCAAGAGTTGGGGAGCACTGAAGCTTTCTTT. Translation: CASSQELGSTEAFF.

V usage is TRBV28 and J usage is TRBJ2-7, with 8 positions matching TRBD1. Germline CDR1 reads MDHEN; CDR2 reads SYDVKM. V trimming: 8 bases; J trimming: 3 bases; junction bases outside the gene matches: 12. CDR3 size: 15 residues. CDR3 bases: TGTGCCAGCGCCACAATCGGGACAGGATTCTACGAGCAGTACTTC. Translated, it gives CASATIGTGFYEQYF.

This clone has a handful of counts. This sequence joins TRBV24-1 and TRBJ2-7; 7 positions match TRBD1. CDR3 size: 15 residues. From germline, CDR1 is KGHDR and CDR2 SFDVKD. The V and J ends lost 4 bases and 1 base, in that order; junction bases with no gene match: 6. CDR3 residues: CATSDRDSLSYEQYF. The CDR3 nucleotides are TGTGCCACCAGTGACCGGGACAGTCTATCCTACGAGCAGTACTTC.

The chain links TRBV19 to TRBJ2-5, with 7 bases fitting TRBD2. The CDR3 runs to 14 residues. The V gene's germline CDR1 is LNHDA and CDR2 SQIVND (reference sequence). The V segment lost 3 bases and the J segment 5 bases; nucleotides outside the gene matches: 6. This chain's CDR3 is CASSMAGRAETQYF. The CDR3 coding sequence is TGTGCCAGTAGTATGGCGGGGAGGGCGGAGACCCAGTACTTC.

CDR3 DNA: TGTGCCAGCAGCTCCGGGACTAGCGTCGGTGAGCAGTTCTTC. This gives the protein CASSSGTSVGEQFF. This rearrangement joins TRBV11-3 to TRBJ2-1, with 10 positions matching TRBD2. V was pared by 4 bases and J by 9 bases, with 6 bases of the junction left unmatched. The CDR3 runs to 14 residues. Germline values: CDR1 SGHNT, CDR2 YENEEA.

The chain employs TRBV9 and TRBJ2-5; the D gene is possibly TRBD2 (6 bases). Trimming cost V 4 bases and J 4 bases, with 8 bases left between them. This CDR3 spans 12 amino acids. Germline CDR1 SGDLS, CDR2 YYNGEE. Written as DNA, the CDR3 is TGTGCCAGCAGCACTAGCTTAGAGACCCAGTACTTC. Encoded protein: CASSTSLETQYF.

J is TRBJ2-7 and V is TRBV9, with D uncertain. The length of the CDR3 is 13 residues. With 4 bases removed from V and 0 bases from J, the gap between germline ends came to 8 bases. Germline V gene sequence: CDR1 SGDLS, CDR2 YYNGEE. CDR3 nucleotides: TGTGCCAGCAGCCAGGCAGGCTCCTACGAGCAGTACTTC. Translation gives CASSQAGSYEQYF.

The chain uses TRBV2 and TRBJ2-7; 7 nucleotides match TRBD1. Germline CDR1 and CDR2: SNHLY and FYNNEI. The CDR3 has 13 residues. Trimming removed 6 bases from V and 3 bases from J; junction bases left unmatched: 5. Here the CDR3 reads CASRQGQYYEQYF. CDR3 nucleotide sequence: TGTGCCAGCAGACAGGGACAGTACTACGAGCAGTACTTC.